These 22 T cell receptor beta chains were all obtained from the same sample, sequenced in a study of T-cell reconstitution after alpha-beta-depleted transplantation in children. Preparing the TCRbeta library involved the use of unique molecular identifiers. MiXCR was run by TCRdb on the PCR reads, yielding one entry per CDR3 protein. The table has approximately 210,000 distinct CDR3 sequences, approximately 15% seen once. Source: PBMCs from the stem cell graft donor, taken from the stem cell graft. The receptors were sampled from a human donor who donated a stem cell graft to a child with acute lymphoblastic leukemia.

This clonotype was found many times. The genes are TRBV20-1 and TRBJ2-1; TRBD2 agrees at 13 bases. V lost 2 bases and J lost 0; bases outside the gene matches: 10. The CDR3 spans 19 residues. Germline V gene lookup returns CDR1 DFQATT and CDR2 SNEGSKA (reference sequence). CDR3 in DNA: TGCAGTGCTAGAAATCCGGGACTAGCGGGAACCTACTCCTACAATGAGCAGTTCTTC. Translation: CSARNPGLAGTYSYNEQFF.

The chain is built from TRBV5-1 and TRBJ2-2; D possibly corresponds to TRBD1 (5 bases). Germline V gene data show CDR1 as SGHRS and CDR2 as YFSETQ. The V and J ends lost 0 bases and 5 bases respectively, with 11 bases between them. This CDR3 contains 15 residues. The CDR3 here is CASSLAGPQTGELFF. The CDR3 DNA is TGCGCCAGCAGCTTGGCAGGGCCCCAGACCGGGGAGCTGTTTTTT.

Points on this clonotype: This may arise from a read error, as a much more abundant clone is one base away. V is TRBV5-4 and J is TRBJ1-3, with unresolved D. Germline loops: CDR1 SGHNT, CDR2 YYREEE (reference sequence). This CDR3 region has 13 residues. Trimming left V 4 bases short and J 2 bases short, with 7 bases between. The CDR3 loop is CASSTGPGNTIYF. CDR3 in DNA: TGTGCCAGCAGCACGGGTCCTGGAAACACCATATATTTT.

This clonotype was detected ten times or more. This chain connects TRBV10-3 to TRBJ2-7; no firm D call. Germline values: CDR1 ENHRY, CDR2 SYGVKD. The CDR3 consists of 13 residues. V dropped 1 base and J dropped 3 bases, with 7 bases sitting between them. The CDR3 here is CAISEFASYEQYF. The CDR3 DNA follows: TGTGCCATCAGTGAGTTTGCGAGCTACGAGCAGTACTTC.

Many counts were recorded for this clonotype. The chain combines TRBV20-1 with TRBJ1-3, with 9 nucleotides matching TRBD1. CDR3 length: 18 residues. The V gene end was trimmed by 0 bases and the J gene end by 2 bases; junction bases not matched to a gene: 11. Per the germline V gene, CDR1 is DFQATT and CDR2 is SNEGSKA (reference sequence). The CDR3 here is CSARDKPSGQGTGNTIYF. The CDR3 coding sequence is TGCAGTGCTAGAGATAAACCGTCGGGACAGGGAACTGGAAACACCATATATTTT.

At least ten counts were recorded for this clonotype. CDR3 in DNA: TGTGCCAGCAGCGCCCTGGGCGGAAGCACTAACTATGGCTACACCTTC. It is translated as CASSALGGSTNYGYTF. The rearrangement links TRBV25-1 to TRBJ1-2, with D hard to call. CDR1 is MGHDK and CDR2 is SYGVNS in the germline V gene. CDR3 size: 16 residues. V lost 6 bases and J lost 0, with 17 bases in between.

This clonotype was observed many times. The chain links TRBV12-3 or TRBV12-4 to TRBJ1-2; D is undetermined. The CDR3 covers 15 residues. The germline V and J ends were trimmed by 3 bases and 4 bases, with 15 bases remaining between them. In DNA, the CDR3 is TGTGCCAGCAGTTTTGGTGGGAGCGGCCTCTATGGCTACACCTTC. Residues: CASSFGGSGLYGYTF.

This clonotype was observed at least ten times. This chain links TRBV20-1 with TRBJ2-1; D call uncertain. The length of the CDR3 is 13 residues. V was shortened by 2 bases and J by 8 bases, with 13 bases between the two germline ends. Germline V gene data show CDR1 as DFQATT and CDR2 as SNEGSKA (reference sequence). The CDR3 reads CSARRASGHEQFF. The CDR3 coding sequence is TGCAGTGCTAGAAGGGCCTCAGGCCATGAGCAGTTCTTC.

There are many counts of this clonotype. The chain employs TRBV5-1 and TRBJ2-1; tentatively, D is TRBD1 or TRBD2 (5 bases each). The ends were cut back, 7 bases at V and 5 bases at J, with 19 bases in the middle. CDR3 size: 15 residues. CDR1 is SGHRS, CDR2 YFSETQ, per germline. The CDR3 nucleotides read TGCGCCAGCTACCCTGAGACAGAACTAGACAATGAGCAGTTCTTC. This gives the protein CASYPETELDNEQFF.

The gene calls are TRBV7-8 and TRBJ2-7; the D gene is possibly TRBD1 (5 bases). Trimming removed 5 bases from V and 4 bases from J, with 12 bases in between. CDR1 is SGHVS, CDR2 FQNEAQ, per germline. The CDR3 loop spans 13 amino acids. The DNA of the CDR3 is TGTGCCAGCAGCCCCGCCGCAGGGTACGAGCAGTACTTC. The encoded protein is CASSPAAGYEQYF. Full variable domain (missing parts from reference TRBV7-8 and TRBJ2-7): GAGVSQSPRYKVAKRGQDVALRCDPISGHVSLFWYQQALGQGPEFLTYFQNEAQLDKSGLPSDRFFAERPEGSVSTLKIQRTQQEDSAVYLCASSPAAGYEQYFGPGTRLTVT.

This clonotype was detected only a few times. The CDR3 nucleotides are TGTGCCAGCAGCCAAGATCAGGGGACTAGCGGGAGAACCCAGTACTTC. Translating gives CASSQDQGTSGRTQYF. The V gene is TRBV3-1, the J gene TRBJ2-5; 14 bases match TRBD2. The CDR3 is 16 amino acids. V lost 0 bases, J lost 8 bases, and 5 bases stayed unmatched. Germline loops: CDR1 LGHDT, CDR2 YNNKEL (reference sequence).

Many counts were recorded for this clonotype. This sequence joins TRBV28 and TRBJ2-3; D remains ambiguous. Germline V lookup: CDR1 MDHEN, CDR2 SYDVKM. The CDR3 is 13 residues long. Between the trimmed V and J ends, which lost 2 bases and 6 bases, there was a span of 9 bases. CDR3 region: CASSLPSRDTQYF. CDR3 sequence (DNA): TGTGCCAGCAGTTTACCCAGCAGGGATACGCAGTATTTT.

This chain uses TRBV11-2 with TRBJ2-7; the match to TRBD2 covers 13 bases. After removal of 5 bases from V and 4 bases from J, the junction contained 14 bases not matched to a gene. This CDR3 is built from 18 residues. The germline gives CDR1 SGHAT, CDR2 FQNNGV. CDR3 sequence reads: CASSLKLGLAGAAYEQYF. The CDR3 nucleotides read TGTGCCAGCAGCCTCAAACTTGGACTAGCGGGAGCCGCTTACGAGCAGTACTTC.

This clonotype was observed at least ten times. The chain has TRBV7-2 and TRBJ2-1, with a weak D call TRBD2 (5 bases). V shed 0 bases and J shed 8 bases, with 14 bases lying between them. The CDR3 runs to 15 residues. CDR1 and CDR2 (germline): SGHTA, FQGNSA. The CDR3 is CASSLASEKGDEQFF. The CDR3 DNA is TGTGCCAGCAGCTTAGCTAGCGAGAAAGGCGATGAGCAGTTCTTC.

V usage is TRBV12-3 or TRBV12-4 and J usage is TRBJ2-5, with TRBD1 as a possible D gene (6 bases). The ends were cut back, 5 bases at V and 1 base at J, with 11 bases in the middle. The CDR3 runs to 14 residues. CDR3 sequence (DNA): TGTGCCAGCAGTCCCTCCAGGGGCCAAGAGACCCAGTACTTC. Its translation is CASSPSRGQETQYF.

This clonotype was counted ten times or more. CDR3 residues: CASSSTGGSGANVLTF. The CDR3 DNA reads as TGCGCCAGCAGCTCTACAGGGGGCTCTGGGGCCAACGTCCTGACTTTC. The rearrangement links TRBV5-1 to TRBJ2-6; 8 positions agree with TRBD1. CDR1 and CDR2 from the germline V gene are SGHRS and YFSETQ. This CDR3 contains 16 residues. The trim removed 3 bases at V and 0 bases at J, leaving 2 bases unmatched. Using reference TRBV5-1 and TRBJ2-6 for the parts outside the CDR3, the full variable domain is KAGVTQTPRYLIKTRGQQVTLSCSPISGHRSVSWYQQTPGQGLQFLFEYFSETQRNKGNFPGRFSGRQFSNSRSEMNVSTLELGDSALYLCASSSTGGSGANVLTFGAGSRLTVL.

This clonotype appeared many times. The rearrangement joins TRBV29-1 to TRBJ1-1; 9 bases are a match to TRBD1. Trimming at V came to 5 bases and at J to 5 bases, leaving 9 bases not matched to a gene. The CDR3 sequence is 14 residues long. Germline lookup yields CDR1 SQVTM and CDR2 ANQGSEA. CDR3 bases: TGCAGCGTTTTTTCCTGGGACAGGGAGACTGAAGCTTTCTTT. This gives the protein CSVFSWDRETEAFF.

A remark on this clonotype: This may come from a read error, since a much larger clone is one base off. The rearrangement links TRBV3-1 to TRBJ1-2; D is ambiguous. Germline V lookup: CDR1 LGHDT, CDR2 YNNKEL (reference sequence). The CDR3 length is 16 residues. V was clipped by 3 bases and J by 4 bases, with 18 bases between them. CDR3 nucleotide sequence: TGTGCCAGCAGCCATCAGGAACTATTCGGTTCCTATGGCTACACCTTC. Protein: CASSHQELFGSYGYTF.

This clonotype has at least ten counts. The chain joins TRBV10-3 to TRBJ2-3; 13 bases fit TRBD2. From germline, CDR1 is ENHRY and CDR2 SYGVKD. The CDR3 consists of 15 residues. Trimming at V came to 10 bases and at J to 9 bases, leaving 13 bases not matched to a gene. CDR3 nucleotides: TGTGCCACCCATCGGACTAGCGGGAGTAGAGGCACGCAGTATTTT. Amino acid sequence: CATHRTSGSRGTQYF.

Remarks on this clonotype: This may arise from a read error, as a much more abundant clone is one base away. This chain uses TRBV6-5 with TRBJ2-1; no clear D. The CDR3 is 10 amino acids. Trimming shortened V by 6 bases and J by 10 bases, and 7 bases separated the two germline ends. Looked up from germline, CDR1 is MNHEY and CDR2 is SVGAGI. The CDR3 protein is CASSPAEQFF. CDR3 nucleotide sequence: TGTGCCAGCAGCCCCGCAGAGCAGTTCTTC.

The chain recombines TRBV2 with TRBJ2-7, with D possibly TRBD1 on 5 matching bases. Germline V gene data show CDR1 as SNHLY and CDR2 as FYNNEI. The V end lost 5 bases, the J end lost 4 bases, and 12 bases lay between the germline ends. This CDR3 is built from 13 residues. The CDR3 coding sequence is TGTGCCAGCAGTCCAGGGCGTCGGTACGAGCAGTACTTC. The encoded protein is CASSPGRRYEQYF.

This clonotype has at least ten counts. V and J are TRBV7-8 and TRBJ1-6, with D tentatively TRBD1 (5 bases). CDR1 is SGHVS and CDR2 is FQNEAQ in the germline V gene. This CDR3 has 16 amino acids. Trimming pared 2 bases from V and 2 bases from J, leaving 10 bases between. The CDR3 sequence is CASSLRGEAYNSPLHF. The CDR3 DNA sequence: TGTGCCAGCAGCTTAAGAGGGGAAGCCTATAATTCACCCCTCCACTTT.